These 32 T cell receptor beta chains share one sample of origin, sequenced in a study of blood T cell repertoires in COVID-19. The repertoire was sequenced with immunoSEQ multiplex PCR; TCRdb's copy has only in-frame clones and lacks some. Here the sample spans approximately 220,000 clones, 80% to 90% being singletons. The sample consisted of peripheral blood. Every receptor here comes from a woman aged 80 or over with acute or convalescent COVID-19.

The V gene is TRBV25-1, the J gene TRBJ2-7; 8 bases line up with TRBD1. Trimming took 1 base from V and 3 from J; bases not matched to a gene: 11. The CDR3 has 17 amino acids. Germline CDR1 and CDR2: MGHDK and SYGVNS. In nucleotides, the CDR3 is TGTGCCAGCAGTGAATTAACCGCGACAGGGGCCTTCTACGAGCAGTACTTC. This encodes CASSELTATGAFYEQYF.

V and J are TRBV3-1 (or the pseudogene TRBV3-2) and TRBJ1-3, with a possible D match to TRBD1 (5 bases). V lost 1 base and J lost 2, with 9 bases in between. This CDR3 contains 15 residues. Germline CDR1 is LGHDT and CDR2 is YNNKEL (reference sequence). The CDR3 here is CASSQGPGAGNTIYF. For the CDR3, the DNA is TGTGCCAGCAGCCAAGGCCCGGGGGCTGGAAACACCATATATTTT.

Here the CDR3 DNA reads TGTGCCAGCAGCCTTGGAGCCGATACGCAGTATTTT. Amino acid sequence: CASSLGADTQYF. The V call is TRBV3-1 (or the pseudogene TRBV3-2), the J call TRBJ2-3; D gene uncertain. The CDR3 is made up of 12 amino acids. V lost 4 bases and J lost 6, with 8 bases in between. Germline lookup yields CDR1 LGHDT and CDR2 YNNKEL (reference sequence).

The chain recombines TRBV7-2 with TRBJ2-7; D gene unclear. Trimming removed 0 bases from V and 0 bases from J, with 6 bases in between. Germline V gene data show CDR1 as SGHTA and CDR2 as FQGNSA. CDR3 length equals 14 residues. This CDR3 is CASSLALSSYEQYF. DNA for the CDR3: TGTGCCAGCAGCTTAGCCCTAAGCTCCTACGAGCAGTACTTC.

This clone occurred a few times. Other nucleotide sequences in the sample specify the same CDR3. V usage is TRBV30 and J usage is TRBJ1-4, with 9 bases matching TRBD1. The junction had 6 bases not matched to a gene; V was cut back by 3 bases and J by 7 bases. The germline V gene has CDR1 GTSNPN and CDR2 SVGIG (reference sequence). There are 14 residues in the CDR3. The CDR3 sequence: CAWSGDREGEKLFF. CDR3 sequence (DNA): TGTGCCTGGAGCGGGGACAGGGAAGGTGAAAAACTGTTTTTT.

The chain is built from TRBV7-8 and TRBJ2-7; D unclear. V lost 1 base, J lost 0 bases, and 13 bases lay in between. Per germline, CDR1 SGHVS and CDR2 FQNEAQ. The length of the CDR3 is 16 residues. CDR3 nucleotide sequence: TGTGCCAGCAGCTTAGAGTCGCGGAGAGGCTCCTACGAGCAGTACTTC. Translation: CASSLESRRGSYEQYF.

The chain's CDR3 is CASSAAGLSDEKLFF. In DNA form, the CDR3 reads TGTGCCAGCAGTGCTGCAGGGCTCTCCGATGAAAAACTGTTTTTT. This sequence joins TRBV2 and TRBJ1-4; perhaps TRBD1 as D (5 bases). Looked up from germline, CDR1 is SNHLY and CDR2 is FYNNEI. The CDR3 runs 15 residues. The germline V and J ends were trimmed by 4 bases and 6 bases, with 15 bases remaining between them.

The J gene is TRBJ1-5, the V gene TRBV19, with TRBD1 as a possible D gene (5 bases). This CDR3 has 16 residues. From germline, CDR1 is LNHDA and CDR2 SQIVND (reference sequence). V lost 3 bases to trimming and J lost 0 bases, with 12 bases between them. The CDR3 protein is CASSIGGTYSNQPQHF. The CDR3 coding sequence is TGTGCCAGTAGTATCGGGGGGACTTATAGCAATCAGCCCCAGCATTTT.

The chain links TRBV19 to TRBJ1-2; maybe TRBD1 (6 bases). CDR1 is LNHDA, CDR2 SQIVND, per germline (reference sequence). This CDR3 region has 14 residues. Trimming removed 5 bases at V and 4 bases at J, with 14 bases between. For the CDR3, the DNA is TGTGCCAGTAGTTTCTCGGACAGCCTCTATGGCTACACCTTC. Its translation: CASSFSDSLYGYTF.

The rearrangement links TRBV7-3 to TRBJ2-5; weak D call: TRBD2 (6 bases). Germline V gene data show CDR1 as SGHTA and CDR2 as FQGTGA. The CDR3 totals 13 residues. The germline V and J ends were trimmed by 1 base and 4 bases, with 7 bases remaining between them. CDR3 sequence (DNA): TGTGCCAGCAGCTTAAACGGGAGAGAGACCCAGTACTTC. It codes for CASSLNGRETQYF.

This chain uses TRBV30 with TRBJ1-1, with TRBD1 matching 8 bases. CDR1 is GTSNPN, CDR2 SVGIG, per germline (reference sequence). The CDR3 consists of 16 residues. J was trimmed by 10 bases and V by 3 bases; bases with no gene match: 19. For the CDR3, the DNA is TGTGCCTGGAGCCCCCTTCTGGGACAGGCGCCCCCCGGAGCTTTCTTT. Protein sequence: CAWSPLLGQAPPGAFF.

J is TRBJ1-4 and V is TRBV9; D unresolved. This CDR3 has 14 residues. The V gene's germline CDR1 is SGDLS and CDR2 YYNGEE. The germline V and J ends were trimmed by 2 bases and 5 bases, with 10 bases remaining between them. CDR3 in DNA: TGTGCCAGCAGCGTCGGGGTGTCCAATGAAAAACTGTTTTTT. Encoded protein: CASSVGVSNEKLFF. The complete variable domain, with remaining parts taken from reference TRBV9 and TRBJ1-4, reads DSGVTQTPKHLITATGQRVTLRCSPRSGDLSVYWYQQSLDQGLQFLIQYYNGEERAKGNILERFSAQQFPDLHSELNLSSLELGDSALYFCASSVGVSNEKLFFGSGTQLSVL.

This chain links TRBV10-1 with TRBJ2-5; perhaps TRBD1 as D (6 bases). The CDR3 is 13 amino acids. Germline CDR1 reads WNHNN; CDR2 reads SYGVQD (reference sequence). The V gene lost 5 bases and the J gene lost 1 base, with 8 bases spanning the gap. DNA for the CDR3: TGCGCCAGCAGTCGGGACATCCAAGAGACCCAGTACTTC. Translating gives CASSRDIQETQYF.

The chain uses TRBV7-2 and TRBJ1-4, with a tentative D call TRBD1 (5 bases). The CDR3 totals 14 residues. V gave up 4 bases and J gave up 8 bases, with 14 bases separating them. Germline values: CDR1 SGHTA, CDR2 FQGNSA. The CDR3 is CASSSTGGWEKLFF. The DNA of the CDR3 is TGTGCCAGCAGCTCTACGGGGGGTTGGGAAAAACTGTTTTTT.

The chain employs TRBV19 and TRBJ2-7; TRBD1 matches at 7 bases. Per the germline V gene, CDR1 is LNHDA and CDR2 is SQIVND (reference sequence). Trimming took 4 bases from V and 2 from J; bases not matched to a gene: 8. This CDR3 is built from 15 residues. CDR3 sequence: CASSTSGTAPYEQYF. Written as DNA, the CDR3 is TGTGCCAGTAGTACCTCCGGGACAGCTCCCTACGAGCAGTACTTC.

The chain joins TRBV15 to TRBJ2-3, with 12 bases identical to TRBD2. This CDR3 has 16 residues. V trimming: 5 bases; J trimming: 3 bases; junction bases outside the gene matches: 6. Looked up from germline, CDR1 is LNHNV and CDR2 is YYDKDF (reference sequence). In DNA, the CDR3 is TGTGCCACCAGCGGTCGACTAGCGGGGGAGACAGATACGCAGTATTTT. Its translation is CATSGRLAGETDTQYF.

This clone was seen at least ten times. The chain joins TRBV6-5 to TRBJ2-7; D might be TRBD1 (5 bases). CDR1 and CDR2 from the germline V gene are MNHEY and SVGAGI. V shed 5 bases and J shed 4 bases, with 12 bases lying between them. This CDR3 is 13 amino acids long. The CDR3 nucleotides are TGTGCCAGCAGTACACAGGTAGCATACGAGCAGTACTTC. It translates to CASSTQVAYEQYF.

The chain employs TRBV3-1 (or the pseudogene TRBV3-2) and TRBJ2-7, with 10 bases that match TRBD2. This CDR3 comprises 15 residues. The trim removed 3 bases at V and 5 bases at J, leaving 7 bases unmatched. Per germline, CDR1 LGHDT and CDR2 YNNKEL (reference sequence). CDR3 sequence (DNA): TGTGCCAGCAGCCAGCCTGGACTAGCGGCCAACGAGCAGTACTTC. Protein product: CASSQPGLAANEQYF.

This clone occurred a few times. The V call is TRBV12-3 or TRBV12-4, the J call TRBJ2-2; unclear D gene. The CDR3 runs 13 residues. Trimming removed 2 bases from V and 2 bases from J, with 3 bases in between. CDR3 amino acids: CASSLRNTGELFF. The CDR3 DNA reads as TGTGCCAGCAGTTTACGTAACACCGGGGAGCTGTTTTTT.

CDR3 DNA sequence: TGTGCCAGCAGCCGGGACAGGGCTTACGAGCAGTACTTC. Protein product: CASSRDRAYEQYF. The rearrangement uses TRBV5-6 and TRBJ2-7; 9 nucleotides match TRBD1. Per germline, CDR1 SGHDT and CDR2 YYEEEE. V trimming: 4 bases; J trimming: 4 bases; junction bases outside the gene matches: 3. CDR3 size: 13 residues.

V usage is TRBV5-5 and J usage is TRBJ1-2, with TRBD1 identical over 8 bases. CDR1 and CDR2 from the germline V gene are SGHKS and YYEKEE (reference sequence). The CDR3 runs to 14 residues. Trimming cost V 0 bases and J 6 bases; bases outside gene matches: 4. The DNA for the CDR3 is TGTGCCAGCAGCTTGGGACAGGGGTACGATGGCTACACCTTC. Translated: CASSLGQGYDGYTF.

This chain connects TRBV20-1 to TRBJ1-1; D ambiguous. The germline V gene encodes CDR1 DFQATT and CDR2 SNEGSKA (reference sequence). CDR3 length: 13 amino acids. Trimming pared 3 bases from V and 2 bases from J, leaving 10 bases between. As DNA, the CDR3 is TGCAGTGCTAGTAGATCCAGTAACACTGAAGCTTTCTTT. Translating gives CSASRSSNTEAFF.

The chain links TRBV7-9 to TRBJ2-2; D is perhaps TRBD2 (6 bases). V was pared by 2 bases and J by 7 bases, with 14 bases between. CDR3 length: 15 amino acids. CDR1 and CDR2 (germline): SEHNR, FQNEAQ (reference sequence). This CDR3 is CASSLFGDSGGELFF. CDR3 nucleotides: TGTGCCAGCAGCTTATTCGGGGACTCGGGCGGGGAGCTGTTTTTT.

This clone was counted a single time. The V and J genes are TRBV30 and TRBJ2-7, with 12 bases aligning to TRBD1. Trimming removed 2 bases from V and 12 bases from J; junction bases left unmatched: 8. The CDR3 loop spans 13 amino acids. CDR1 is GTSNPN, CDR2 SVGIG, per germline (reference sequence). This CDR3 is CAWSRDRGQFLYF. The CDR3 coding sequence is TGTGCCTGGAGTAGGGACAGGGGGCAGTTTCTGTACTTC. The full variable domain, its missing parts supplied by reference TRBV30 and TRBJ2-7, is SQTIHQWPATLVQPVGSPLSLECTVEGTSNPNLYWYRQAAGRGLQLLFYSVGIGQISSEVPQNLSASRPQDRQFILSSKKLLLSDSGFYLCAWSRDRGQFLYFGPGTRLTVT.

The V call is TRBV7-9, the J call TRBJ2-7, with 10 bases aligning to TRBD2. CDR3 length: 15 residues. J lost 6 bases, V lost 4 bases, and 9 bases had no gene match. CDR1 is SEHNR and CDR2 is FQNEAQ in the germline V gene (reference sequence). The CDR3 coding sequence is TGTGCCAGCAGCTCGTCTAGCGGGAGATATGGCGAGCAGTACTTC. Protein sequence: CASSSSSGRYGEQYF.

The chain recombines TRBV19 with TRBJ1-1, with no clear D. V lost 2 bases and J 1 base, leaving 5 bases between the germline ends. The CDR3 runs 13 residues. CDR1 and CDR2 from the germline V gene are LNHDA and SQIVND (reference sequence). CDR3 in DNA: TGTGCCAGTAGTATAAGCCAGAACACTGAAGCTTTCTTT. This encodes CASSISQNTEAFF.

This clone was observed a few times. This sequence joins TRBV4-3 and TRBJ1-2; 8 nucleotides line up with TRBD1. The V and J ends lost 4 bases and 6 bases, in that order; junction bases with no gene match: 4. The CDR3 covers 13 residues. Germline V gene sequence: CDR1 LGHNA, CDR2 YSLEER. The CDR3 region is CASSPDRAHGYTF. The CDR3 nucleotides are TGCGCCAGCAGCCCGGACAGGGCCCATGGCTACACCTTC.

This clone has a single count. CDR3 nucleotide sequence: TGCAGCGTTGAATCAGGAGGAAACACCATATATTTT. This gives the protein CSVESGGNTIYF. The rearrangement uses TRBV29-1 and TRBJ1-3; D is uncertain. Germline V CDR1 and CDR2: SQVTM, ANQGSEA. This CDR3 has 12 residues. The V end lost 2 bases, the J end lost 4 bases, and 6 bases lay between the germline ends. Full variable domain (missing parts from reference TRBV29-1 and TRBJ1-3): SAVISQKPSRDICQRGTSLTIQCQVDSQVTMMFWYRQQPGQSLTLIATANQGSEATYESGFVIDKFPISRPNLTFSTLTVSNMSPEDSSIYLCSVESGGNTIYFGEGSWLTVV.

The chain employs TRBV28 and TRBJ1-2; the match to TRBD1 covers 8 bases. The CDR3 totals 15 residues. Germline V CDR1 and CDR2: MDHEN, SYDVKM. J lost 6 bases, V lost 2 bases, and 8 bases had no gene match. The CDR3 protein is CASSLNPATGDGYTF. CDR3 DNA sequence: TGTGCCAGCAGTTTAAATCCGGCGACAGGGGATGGCTACACCTTC.

J is TRBJ2-3 and V is TRBV3-1 (or the pseudogene TRBV3-2); maybe TRBD2 (5 bases). This CDR3 contains 15 residues. Germline CDR1 and CDR2: LGHDT and YNNKEL (reference sequence). Trimming removed 4 bases from V and 2 bases from J, with 13 bases in between. CDR3 in DNA: TGTGCCAGCAGCCCAGGCGGGCGGTTCACAGATACGCAGTATTTT. Translated, it gives CASSPGGRFTDTQYF.

The gene calls are TRBV10-3 and TRBJ1-2; TRBD1 might be the D (6 bases). The CDR3 runs 17 residues. The V end was cut by 3 bases, the J end by 3 bases, with 20 bases between. Germline CDR1 reads ENHRY; CDR2 reads SYGVKD. DNA of the CDR3: TGTGCCATCAGTGATCGGGGGGCGGTGCCCGATGACTATGGCTACACCTTC. It yields the protein CAISDRGAVPDDYGYTF.

In its sample, this clone was seen once. J is TRBJ1-1 and V is TRBV6-5, with D hard to call. With 2 bases removed from V and 0 bases from J, the gap between germline ends came to 10 bases. CDR3 length: 15 amino acids. Germline V gene data show CDR1 as MNHEY and CDR2 as SVGAGI. The CDR3 region is CASSYLADLNTEAFF. The DNA for the CDR3 is TGTGCCAGCAGTTACCTGGCAGACTTGAACACTGAAGCTTTCTTT.